The present T cell receptor (beta chain) was sequenced within a study of human T cells and chemical hapten exposure (dated by TCRdb to the early 2020s). With regard to the full study: For sensitization, 2% DPC in acetone was applied to a roughly 2 cm by roughly 2 cm area of upper inner arm skin. Patients additionally received weekly therapeutic DPC doses to the scalp throughout the approximately 22-week study period. Patch tests used Finn chambers with 0.01% DPC on the upper back, scored after 6 days by International Contact Dermatitis Research Group standards. The mostly female patient cohort included alopecia areata with under or over 50% scalp involvement, alopecia totalis and alopecia universalis. Libraries were pooled for sequencing, and per-sample TCR yields varied mainly because of small differences in library volumes within the pool. In alopecia patients, the study followed how the peripheral blood TCR repertoire changed in vivo over primary and secondary sensitization to diphenylcyclopropenone (DPC), a hapten. Patient blood was sampled pre-sensitization (week 0) and at 2, 6 and about 24 weeks after DPC sensitization. Twenty-nine alopecia patients gave blood for TCR sequencing at one to four time points (pre-sensitization, 2, 6 and 24 weeks).

Study-level results and caveats: A positive correlation was found between the number of PT1 expanded TCRs and patch test score, with significance reached at thresholds 8, 16 and 32 but not 4. Because all patients had alopecia, a presumed autoimmune disease, the immune response of the patients might differ from that of healthy individuals. Compared with pre-sensitization or healthy control sets, expanded TCRs formed significantly more large CDR3 similarity clusters, which is consistent with antigen-driven responses. The number of TCRs above 1 in 1000 frequency did not change with DPC sensitization; there was no evidence of global repertoire structure alterations. Repeated subsampling changed both the strength of the expansion versus patch-test correlation and the threshold at which that correlation became significant.

This clonotype was seen at least ten times. It has no known antigen specificity. One base away there is no much larger clone; base qualities are not given. Explained via the paper, the time point label denotes: pre-sensitization, week 0. According to the study, the label for this sample's treatment or condition signals: therapeutic diphenylcyclopropenone sensitization with weekly scalp DPC. Blood at each patch-test visit was drawn before the patch test was applied. Patients were considered eligible if aged 18 to 70, diagnosed with alopecia and deemed suitable for DPC therapy, and patients were excluded if pregnant. Unfractionated whole blood was collected in Tempus Blood RNA tubes, and total RNA was extracted from that blood. The library was made by RACE. The listed sequencing device is NextSeq 500. During library preparation, unique molecular identifiers were attached to individual cDNA molecules so that TCRs could be counted in a quantitative, reproducible way. From each blood RNA sample, both TCR alpha and TCR beta chains were sequenced. The study's own analysis went as follows. A median of approximately 96,000 TCRs per sample was observed, with a range of 23,224 to 690,600. The Decombinator software suite was used to annotate the V, J and CDR3 of the TCR reads. For PS versus PT1 abundance plots, all samples were subsampled to the same number of TCRs (28,000). Expanded TCRs were defined as absent before sensitization and observed at least eight times at the 2-week time point. The public sequencing data were trimmed at Q25 with fastp and processed into clonotypes with MiXCR by TCRdb, which kept only in-frame beta chains. CDR3 protein duplicates are merged, each entry listing the most common genes and DNA. The V and J calls reflect TCRdb's pipeline rather than the authors' work. The sample yields approximately 52,000 distinct CDR3 sequences; over 8% were counted once. The ten largest make up around 15% of the sample.

The junction shows trimming of 1 base on V and 0 bases on J, plus 13 bases between the germline ends. Reading from cysteine to phenylalanine, the CDR3 counts 16 amino acids. CDR3 DNA is the only sequence kept; it has 48 bases, read in frame from the first base. The germline V gene (reference sequence) yields GTSNPN for CDR1 and SVGIG for CDR2. The sample was whole blood, taken in connection with sensitization to the hapten diphenylcyclopropenone (DPC). This TCR came from a woman between 40 and 50 years old with alopecia areata. Some clones in this sample may be carry-over from other donors' samples. This chain joins TRBV30 to TRBJ1-5; TRBD1 is a weak D gene call, 5 bases matching. CDR3 loop: CAWSALGTDSNQPQHF. The DNA reads TGTGCCTGGAGTGCCCTAGGGACGGATAGCAATCAGCCCCAGCATTTT.